The present T cell receptor (beta chain) was sequenced within a study of CD8+CD57+ T cells in acquired aplastic anemia. Study-level background: Each DNA sample taken from sorted CD4+ and CD8+ cells came to 3 to 4 ug on average. Study-wide findings and caveats: Patient and control CD8+ Simpson's diversity was not significantly different.

Flow cytometry had shown expanded CD8+CD57+ cells in the patients chosen for sequencing. Every one of the patients had aplastic anemia (severe, acquired). None of the patients had been given any therapy when their blood was sampled. The TCR beta profiling, which covered VDJ combination and CDR3 sequence, was carried out using genomic DNA as the template. Using its own MiXCR run on the reads, TCRdb lists one record per CDR3 protein. The sample has about 150,000 distinct CDR3 sequences; roughly half are singletons. Germline CDR1 is MRHNA and CDR2 is SNTAGT. V lost 4 bases to trimming and J lost 0 bases, with 4 bases between them. This CDR3 has 14 amino acids. Within the sample, this clonotype is medium-sized. The antigen is not known.

The receptor comes from a human donor with aplastic anemia. The chain couples TRBV6-4 to TRBJ2-6; D remains ambiguous. The material sequenced was sorted CD4+, CD8+, or CD8+CD57+ T cells (not recorded which) from PBMCs. DNA of the CDR3: TGTGCCAGCAGTGTACGCTCTGGGGCCAACGTCCTGACTTTC. Its translation is CASSVRSGANVLTF.